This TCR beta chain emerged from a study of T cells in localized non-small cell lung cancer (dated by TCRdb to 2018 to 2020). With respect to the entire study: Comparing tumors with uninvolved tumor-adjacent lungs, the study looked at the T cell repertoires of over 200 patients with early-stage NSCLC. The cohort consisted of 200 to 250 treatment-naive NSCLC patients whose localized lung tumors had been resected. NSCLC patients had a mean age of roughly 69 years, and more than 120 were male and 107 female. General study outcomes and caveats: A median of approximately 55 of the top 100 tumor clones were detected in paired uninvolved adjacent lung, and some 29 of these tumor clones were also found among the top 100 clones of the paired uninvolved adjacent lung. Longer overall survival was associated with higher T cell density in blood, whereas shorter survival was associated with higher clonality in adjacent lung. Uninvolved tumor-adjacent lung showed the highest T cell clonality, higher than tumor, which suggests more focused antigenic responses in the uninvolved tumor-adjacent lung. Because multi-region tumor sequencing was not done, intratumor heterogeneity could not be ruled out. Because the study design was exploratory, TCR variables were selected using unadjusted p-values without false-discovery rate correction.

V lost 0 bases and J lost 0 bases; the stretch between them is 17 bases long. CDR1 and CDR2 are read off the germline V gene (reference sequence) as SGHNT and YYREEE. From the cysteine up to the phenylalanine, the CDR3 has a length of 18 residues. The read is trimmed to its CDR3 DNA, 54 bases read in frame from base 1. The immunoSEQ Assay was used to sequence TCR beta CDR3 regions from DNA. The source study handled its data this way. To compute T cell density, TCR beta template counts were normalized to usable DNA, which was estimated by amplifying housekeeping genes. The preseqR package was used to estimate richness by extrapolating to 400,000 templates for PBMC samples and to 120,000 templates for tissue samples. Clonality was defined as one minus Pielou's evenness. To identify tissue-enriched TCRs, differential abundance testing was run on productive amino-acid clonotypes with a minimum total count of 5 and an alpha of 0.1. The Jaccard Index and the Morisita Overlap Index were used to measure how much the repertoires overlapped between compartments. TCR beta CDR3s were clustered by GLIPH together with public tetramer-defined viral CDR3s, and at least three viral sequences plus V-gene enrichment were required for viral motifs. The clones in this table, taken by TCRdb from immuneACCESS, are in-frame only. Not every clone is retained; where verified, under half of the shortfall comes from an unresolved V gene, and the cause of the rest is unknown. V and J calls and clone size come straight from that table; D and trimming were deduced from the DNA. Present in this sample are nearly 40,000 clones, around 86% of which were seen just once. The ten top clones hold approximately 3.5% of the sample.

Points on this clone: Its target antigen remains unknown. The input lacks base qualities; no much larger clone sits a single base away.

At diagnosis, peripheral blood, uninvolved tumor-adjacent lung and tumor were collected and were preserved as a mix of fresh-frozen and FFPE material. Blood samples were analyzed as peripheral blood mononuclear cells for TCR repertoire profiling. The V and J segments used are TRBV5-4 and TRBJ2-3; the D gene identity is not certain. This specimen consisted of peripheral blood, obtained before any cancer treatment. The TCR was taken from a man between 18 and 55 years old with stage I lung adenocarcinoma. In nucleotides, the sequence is TGTGCCAGCAGCTTGGATGCGTTGCTACGCCTTAGCACAGATACGCAGTATTTT. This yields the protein CASSLDALLRLSTDTQYF.